A selection of T cell receptor beta chains follows, all from one sample in a study of shared clonotypes between healthy human individuals. The table came from immunoSEQ multiplex PCR; TCRdb's copy has only in-frame clones and leaves some out. The profile shows about 490,000 clones, 60% to 80% of them singletons. The sequenced sample was PBMCs. The receptors come from a woman between 40 and 55 years old in good health. Some clones in this sample may be carry-over from other donors' samples. Each CDR3 is given with its conserved first and last residue. The order of the fields is V gene, D gene, clone size, J gene, CDR3 DNA, CDR3 protein. D genes are given only for firm matches. Size is omitted from some rows. Given values are once, few, many or a class for expanded clones.

V: TRBV5-8; D: TRBD1; size: .; J: TRBJ1-4; DNA: TGTGCCAGCAGCCCGGGGACAGGGGGCGGTGAAAAACTGTTTTTT; CDR3: CASSPGTGGGEKLFF
V: TRBV4-1; D: .; size: .; J: TRBJ2-1; DNA: TGCGCCAGCAGCCAAGATGGCTACAATGAGCAGTTCTTC; CDR3: CASSQDGYNEQFF
V: TRBV6-6; D: .; size: .; J: TRBJ1-1; DNA: TGTGCCAGCAGTTATCCGGGGGCCTCCGAAGCTTTCTTT; CDR3: CASSYPGASEAFF
V: TRBV6-1; D: .; size: few; J: TRBJ2-3; DNA: TGTGCCAGCAGTCGACTAGTAGATACGCAGTATTTT; CDR3: CASSRLVDTQYF
V: TRBV15; D: TRBD2; size: few; J: TRBJ2-2; DNA: TGTGCCACCAGCATCGTAGCGGGAGGGGGAACCGGGGAGCTGTTTTTT; CDR3: CATSIVAGGGTGELFF
V: TRBV27; D: .; size: .; J: TRBJ1-2; DNA: TGTGCCAGCAACTCCCCATATAACTATGGCTACACCTTC; CDR3: CASNSPYNYGYTF
V: TRBV27; D: .; size: .; J: TRBJ2-2; DNA: TGTGCCAGCATCGACAGACTGAACACCGGGGAGCTGTTTTTT; CDR3: CASIDRLNTGELFF
V: TRBV19; D: .; size: .; J: TRBJ1-1; DNA: TGTGCCAGCAATTCGATTAAGGGGGTTGGGTCTGAAGCTTTCTTT; CDR3: CASNSIKGVGSEAFF
V: TRBV23-1; D: .; size: .; J: TRBJ1-4; DNA: TGCGCCAGCACTGCGCCCGGTGGGGAAAAACTGTTTTTT; CDR3: CASTAPGGEKLFF
V: TRBV5-1; D: TRBD2; size: .; J: TRBJ2-7; DNA: TGCGCCAGCAGCCCCCGGACTAGCGGGAGCTCCTACGAGCAGTACTTC; CDR3: CASSPRTSGSSYEQYF
V: TRBV14; D: TRBD2; size: few; J: TRBJ2-3; DNA: TGTGCCAGCAGCCAAGCGAGATTAGCGGGAGGCTACACAGATACGCAGTATTTT; CDR3: CASSQARLAGGYTDTQYF
V: TRBV9; D: .; size: few; J: TRBJ1-1; DNA: TGTGCCAGCAGCACACAGGGAGCCACTGAAGCTTTCTTT; CDR3: CASSTQGATEAFF
V: TRBV19; D: TRBD1; size: .; J: TRBJ1-1; DNA: TGTGCCAGTAGTGGGGCTTTACAGGGGGAAGCTTTCTTT; CDR3: CASSGALQGEAFF
V: TRBV5-1; D: TRBD1; size: .; J: TRBJ1-2; DNA: TGCGCCAGCAGCTTTGGGACAGGGGGCTTCTATGGCTACACCTTC; CDR3: CASSFGTGGFYGYTF
V: TRBV27; D: .; size: many; J: TRBJ2-1; DNA: TGTGCCAGCAGTTCATTGAGCCGGGGCAGCTACAATGAGCAGTTCTTC; CDR3: CASSSLSRGSYNEQFF
V: TRBV5-6; D: TRBD2; size: .; J: TRBJ2-2; DNA: TGTGCCAGCAGCTTGAGCGGGAGGGCCTTTTCCGGGGAGCTGTTTTTT; CDR3: CASSLSGRAFSGELFF
V: TRBV6-5; D: .; size: .; J: TRBJ1-1; DNA: TGTGCCAGCAGAATAGACACGAACACTGAAGCTTTCTTT; CDR3: CASRIDTNTEAFF
V: TRBV30; D: TRBD1; size: few; J: TRBJ1-1; DNA: TGTGCCTGGAGTTCGACAGGGAGTGAAGCTTTCTTT; CDR3: CAWSSTGSEAFF
V: TRBV5-6; D: .; size: .; J: TRBJ2-1; DNA: TGTGCCAGCAGCCCCACAGGGTACATTGAGCAGTTCTTC; CDR3: CASSPTGYIEQFF
V: TRBV5-1; D: .; size: few; J: TRBJ2-5; DNA: TGCGCCAGCAGCTTGGCCATCTTGAGGGCAGGGGCGGAGACCCAGTACTTC; CDR3: CASSLAILRAGAETQYF
V: TRBV7-2; D: TRBD2; size: .; J: TRBJ2-7; DNA: TGTGCCAGCAGCTTAGTAGCGGGAGGGCCGAGGTACGAGCAGTACTTC; CDR3: CASSLVAGGPRYEQYF
V: TRBV6-4; D: .; size: .; J: TRBJ2-1; DNA: TGTGCCAGCAGTGCCGGAGGTGGGAATGAGCAGTTCTTC; CDR3: CASSAGGGNEQFF
V: TRBV18; D: .; size: once; J: TRBJ2-6; DNA: TGTGCCAGCTCAGAATCTTCTGGGGCCAACGTCCTGACTTTC; CDR3: CASSESSGANVLTF
V: TRBV6-4; D: .; size: .; J: TRBJ2-6; DNA: TGTGCCAGCAGTGACTCGATCCACTCTGGGGCCAACGTCCTGACTTTC; CDR3: CASSDSIHSGANVLTF
V: TRBV18; D: TRBD1; size: .; J: TRBJ2-5; DNA: TGTGCCAGCTCACCAACGGGACAGCGGTTCGTGGAGACCCAGTACTTC; CDR3: CASSPTGQRFVETQYF
V: TRBV30; D: .; size: .; J: TRBJ2-3; DNA: TGTGCCTGGAGCGCCCTTAGCACAGATACGCAGTATTTT; CDR3: CAWSALSTDTQYF
V: TRBV7-9; D: TRBD1; size: .; J: TRBJ2-7; DNA: TGTGCCAGCAGCTCCCTGACAGGGGGTGACTACGAGCAGTACTTC; CDR3: CASSSLTGGDYEQYF
V: TRBV28; D: .; size: .; J: TRBJ1-1; DNA: TGTGCCAGCAGTTTATGGGGATTGATCAGCCAAGGGGGAACTGAAGCTTTCTTT; CDR3: CASSLWGLISQGGTEAFF
V: TRBV19; D: .; size: few; J: TRBJ2-1; DNA: TGTGCCAGTAGTTCCCCCCTCCGACACAATTACAATGAGCAGTTCTTC; CDR3: CASSSPLRHNYNEQFF
V: TRBV7-2; D: TRBD2; size: .; J: TRBJ2-1; DNA: TGTGCCAGCAGCATCCTAGCGGGAGGCGAATGGAATGAGCAGTTCTTC; CDR3: CASSILAGGEWNEQFF
V: TRBV4-1; D: TRBD1; size: .; J: TRBJ1-1; DNA: TGCGCCAGCAGCCCCAACAGGGGAACTGAAGCTTTCTTT; CDR3: CASSPNRGTEAFF
V: TRBV29-1; D: .; size: .; J: TRBJ2-7; DNA: TGCAGCGCCCTAAGGGGGGGCGAGCAGTACTTC; CDR3: CSALRGGEQYF
V: TRBV30; D: TRBD2; size: .; J: TRBJ2-7; DNA: TGTGCCTGGAACGATCTAGCGGGAGGGTGGTACGAGCAGTACTTC; CDR3: CAWNDLAGGWYEQYF
V: TRBV5-4; D: .; size: .; J: TRBJ2-1; DNA: TGTGCCAGCAGCTTGGTCTCCTACAATGAGCAGTTCTTC; CDR3: CASSLVSYNEQFF
V: TRBV7-9; D: .; size: .; J: TRBJ2-1; DNA: TGTGCCAGCAGCTTTGGGGGCTACAATGAGCAGTTCTTC; CDR3: CASSFGGYNEQFF
V: TRBV7-2; D: TRBD1; size: .; J: TRBJ2-5; DNA: TGTGCCAGCGCCTTTAGAAGGGGGCAGACCCAGTACTTC; CDR3: CASAFRRGQTQYF
V: TRBV11-1; D: TRBD2; size: .; J: TRBJ2-1; DNA: TGTGCCAGCAGCTTTGGACTAGCGGGAGACAATGAGCAGTTCTTC; CDR3: CASSFGLAGDNEQFF
V: TRBV6-1; D: TRBD2; size: .; J: TRBJ2-5; DNA: TGTGCCAGCAGAACCGGACTAGCGGAAGAGACCCAGTACTTC; CDR3: CASRTGLAEETQYF
V: TRBV7-3; D: TRBD1; size: .; J: TRBJ2-1; DNA: TGTGCCAGCAGCTTGGGACAGGGTAATGAGCAGTTCTTC; CDR3: CASSLGQGNEQFF
V: TRBV9; D: .; size: .; J: TRBJ2-3; DNA: TGTGCCAGCAGCGTAGCTGATTGGCCCGGCACAGATACGCAGTATTTT; CDR3: CASSVADWPGTDTQYF
V: TRBV30; D: TRBD2; size: .; J: TRBJ2-7; DNA: TGTGCCTGGAGGGAGCGGGAGTGGCGATACGAGCAGTACTTC; CDR3: CAWREREWRYEQYF
V: TRBV7-6; D: TRBD2; size: .; J: TRBJ2-1; DNA: TGTGCCAGCAGCTCACGGACTAGCAGGAGTTGGGGAACCTACAATGAGCAGTTCTTC; CDR3: CASSSRTSRSWGTYNEQFF
V: TRBV9; D: TRBD2; size: .; J: TRBJ2-5; DNA: TGTGCCAGCAGCCCTTGGACTAGCGGGAGACCAAGCCAAGAGACCCAGTACTTC; CDR3: CASSPWTSGRPSQETQYF
V: TRBV28; D: .; size: .; J: TRBJ1-4; DNA: TGTGCCAGCAGTTTAAGGGGTGGAACTAATGAAAAACTGTTTTTT; CDR3: CASSLRGGTNEKLFF
V: TRBV12-5; D: .; size: .; J: TRBJ1-2; DNA: TGTGCTAGTGGTTTGACACGAGGGATTCGACTTGTAGGCTACACCTTC; CDR3: CASGLTRGIRLVGYTF
V: TRBV28; D: TRBD2; size: .; J: TRBJ2-7; DNA: TGTGCCAGGAATAGCGGGAGTCGACCCCTTGACTTC; CDR3: CARNSGSRPLDF
V: TRBV9; D: .; size: once; J: TRBJ2-3; DNA: TGTGCCAGCAGCGTAGTTTACGGGAGCCCCACAGATACGCAGTATTTT; CDR3: CASSVVYGSPTDTQYF
V: TRBV7-9; D: .; size: .; J: TRBJ2-2; DNA: TGTGCCAGCAGCTGGGATGTAAGGGAGCTGTTTTTT; CDR3: CASSWDVRELFF